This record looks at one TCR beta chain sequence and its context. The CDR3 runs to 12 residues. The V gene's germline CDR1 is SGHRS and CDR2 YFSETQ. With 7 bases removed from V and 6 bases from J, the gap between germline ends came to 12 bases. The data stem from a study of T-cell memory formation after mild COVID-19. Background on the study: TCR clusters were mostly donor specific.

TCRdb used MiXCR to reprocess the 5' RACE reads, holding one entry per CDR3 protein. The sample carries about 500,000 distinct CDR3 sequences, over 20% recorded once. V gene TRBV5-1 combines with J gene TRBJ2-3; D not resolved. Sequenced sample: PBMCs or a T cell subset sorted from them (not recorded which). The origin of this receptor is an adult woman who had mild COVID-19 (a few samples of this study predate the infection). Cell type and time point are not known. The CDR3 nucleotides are TGCGCCAGCCATTCAGACTGGGATACGCAGTATTTT. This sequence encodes CASHSDWDTQYF.